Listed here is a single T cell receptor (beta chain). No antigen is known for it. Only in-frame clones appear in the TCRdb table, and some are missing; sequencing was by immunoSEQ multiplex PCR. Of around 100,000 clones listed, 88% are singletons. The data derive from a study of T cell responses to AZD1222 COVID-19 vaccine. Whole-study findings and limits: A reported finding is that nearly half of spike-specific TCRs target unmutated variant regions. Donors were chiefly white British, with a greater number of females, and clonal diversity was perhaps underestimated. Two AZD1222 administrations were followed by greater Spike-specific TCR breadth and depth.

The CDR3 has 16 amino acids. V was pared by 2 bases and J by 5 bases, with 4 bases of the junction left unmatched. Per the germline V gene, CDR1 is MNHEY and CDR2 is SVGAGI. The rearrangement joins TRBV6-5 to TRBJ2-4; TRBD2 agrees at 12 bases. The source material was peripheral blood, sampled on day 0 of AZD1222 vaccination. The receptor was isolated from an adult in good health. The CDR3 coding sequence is TGTGCCAGCAGTTACGGGACTAGCGGGTCAGAAAACATTCAGTACTTC. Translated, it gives CASSYGTSGSENIQYF.